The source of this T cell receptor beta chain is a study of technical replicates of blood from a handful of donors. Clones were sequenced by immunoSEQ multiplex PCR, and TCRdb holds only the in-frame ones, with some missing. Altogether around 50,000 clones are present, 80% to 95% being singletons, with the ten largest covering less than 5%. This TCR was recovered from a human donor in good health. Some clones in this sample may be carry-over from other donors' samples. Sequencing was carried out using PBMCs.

The CDR3 spells CASSPNIQLNTGELFF. The CDR3 DNA is TGTGCCAGCTCACCAAACATCCAACTAAACACCGGGGAGCTGTTTTTT. The chain is built from TRBV18 and TRBJ2-2; D gene uncertain. The germline V gene has CDR1 KGHSH and CDR2 LQKENI. The CDR3 has 16 amino acids. V was cut by 2 bases and J by 2 bases, with 12 bases left in between.